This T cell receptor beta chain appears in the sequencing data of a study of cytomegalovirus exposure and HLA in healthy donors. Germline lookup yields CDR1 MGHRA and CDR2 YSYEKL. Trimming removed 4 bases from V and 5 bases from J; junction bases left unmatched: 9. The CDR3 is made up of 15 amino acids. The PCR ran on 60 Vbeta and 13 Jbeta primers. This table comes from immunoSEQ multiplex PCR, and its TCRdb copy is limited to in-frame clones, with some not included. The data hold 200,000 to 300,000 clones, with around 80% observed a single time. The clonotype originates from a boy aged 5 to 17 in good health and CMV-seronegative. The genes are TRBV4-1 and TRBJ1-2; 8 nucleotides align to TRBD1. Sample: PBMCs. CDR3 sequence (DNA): TGCGCCAGCAGCCGAACTGGACAGGGTGGATATGGCTACACCTTC. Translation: CASSRTGQGGYGYTF.